This is a list of T cell receptor beta chains from one sample in a study of shared clonotypes between healthy human individuals. Profiled with immunoSEQ multiplex PCR; TCRdb holds only in-frame clones, not every one. In the table there are approximately 2,200,000 clones, about 92% of which are singletons. The sample comprised naive CD8+ T cells from PBMCs. Source of these receptors: a man aged 18 to 35 in good health. Some clones in this sample may be carry-over from other donors' samples. CDR3s include the opening cysteine and the closing phenylalanine or tryptophan. A D gene is named only where the DNA matches it firmly. Expanded clones are given a class, and other clones once, few, many or no size at all.

clone_size: -
v_call: TRBV6-1
d_call: -
j_call: TRBJ2-1
cdr3_aa: CASSLRGFEQFF
cdr3_nt: TGTGCCAGCAGTCTTAGGGGCTTCGAGCAGTTCTTC

clone_size: -
v_call: TRBV5-6
d_call: -
j_call: TRBJ2-7
cdr3_aa: CASSLDRGDEQYF
cdr3_nt: TGTGCCAGCAGCTTGGATCGGGGAGACGAGCAGTACTTC

clone_size: -
v_call: TRBV5-1
d_call: -
j_call: TRBJ2-5
cdr3_aa: CASSPERPGETQYF
cdr3_nt: TGCGCCAGCAGCCCGGAGCGGCCGGGGGAGACCCAGTACTTC

clone_size: -
v_call: TRBV19
d_call: -
j_call: TRBJ2-2
cdr3_aa: CASSWGSTGELFF
cdr3_nt: TGTGCCAGTAGTTGGGGTAGCACCGGGGAGCTGTTTTTT

clone_size: -
v_call: TRBV5-6
d_call: -
j_call: TRBJ2-7
cdr3_aa: CASSGTGRNSYEQYF
cdr3_nt: TGTGCCAGCAGCGGGACGGGACGAAACTCCTACGAGCAGTACTTC

clone_size: -
v_call: TRBV9
d_call: -
j_call: TRBJ2-2
cdr3_aa: CASSVWAGENTGELFF
cdr3_nt: TGTGCCAGCAGCGTTTGGGCAGGAGAGAACACCGGGGAGCTGTTTTTT

clone_size: -
v_call: TRBV29-1
d_call: TRBD2
j_call: TRBJ2-7
cdr3_aa: CSVVGTSATYEQYF
cdr3_nt: TGCAGCGTCGTCGGGACTAGCGCCACCTACGAGCAGTACTTC

clone_size: -
v_call: TRBV4-3
d_call: -
j_call: TRBJ2-1
cdr3_aa: CASSQGPLRYNEQFF
cdr3_nt: TGCGCCAGCAGCCAGGGTCCCCTGCGCTACAATGAGCAGTTCTTC

clone_size: -
v_call: TRBV4-1
d_call: TRBD1
j_call: TRBJ1-2
cdr3_aa: CASSQDRQGREGGYTF
cdr3_nt: TGCGCCAGCAGCCAAGACAGACAGGGACGCGAGGGGGGCTACACCTTC

clone_size: -
v_call: TRBV4-1
d_call: TRBD2
j_call: TRBJ2-1
cdr3_aa: CASSQVAGEKFVEFF
cdr3_nt: TGCGCCAGCAGCCAGGTAGCGGGAGAGAAATTCGTTGAGTTCTTC

clone_size: -
v_call: TRBV18
d_call: TRBD1
j_call: TRBJ1-2
cdr3_aa: CASSPRDRRGYGYTF
cdr3_nt: TGTGCCAGCTCACCACGGGACAGAAGAGGCTATGGCTACACCTTC

clone_size: -
v_call: TRBV6-1
d_call: TRBD2
j_call: TRBJ2-7
cdr3_aa: CASSQRGSSYEQYF
cdr3_nt: TGTGCCAGCAGCCAGCGGGGGAGCTCCTACGAGCAGTACTTC

clone_size: -
v_call: TRBV28
d_call: TRBD1
j_call: TRBJ1-4
cdr3_aa: CASSFSGGAGGGNEKLFF
cdr3_nt: TGTGCCAGCAGTTTTTCAGGGGGCGCAGGAGGGGGAAATGAAAAACTGTTTTTT

clone_size: -
v_call: TRBV6-1
d_call: -
j_call: TRBJ1-2
cdr3_aa: CASRGREDGYTF
cdr3_nt: TGTGCCAGCAGAGGCAGGGAGGATGGCTACACCTTC

clone_size: -
v_call: TRBV7-9
d_call: -
j_call: TRBJ1-3
cdr3_aa: CASSHPSGNTIYF
cdr3_nt: TGTGCCAGCAGCCACCCCTCCGGAAACACCATATATTTT

clone_size: few
v_call: TRBV30
d_call: -
j_call: TRBJ2-7
cdr3_aa: CAWSSVGYEQYF
cdr3_nt: TGTGCCTGGAGTTCGGTGGGATACGAGCAGTACTTC

clone_size: -
v_call: TRBV29-1
d_call: TRBD2
j_call: TRBJ2-7
cdr3_aa: CSVFTSVYEQYF
cdr3_nt: TGCAGCGTTTTTACTAGCGTCTACGAGCAGTACTTC

clone_size: -
v_call: TRBV7-9
d_call: -
j_call: TRBJ1-6
cdr3_aa: CASSSPGVENSPLHF
cdr3_nt: TGTGCCAGCAGCAGCCCAGGGGTTGAGAATTCACCCCTCCACTTT

clone_size: -
v_call: TRBV28
d_call: -
j_call: TRBJ2-3
cdr3_aa: CASSLEPREDTQYF
cdr3_nt: TGTGCCAGCAGTTTAGAGCCACGTGAGGATACGCAGTATTTT

clone_size: -
v_call: TRBV10-3
d_call: -
j_call: TRBJ2-1
cdr3_aa: CAISEPSKDEQFF
cdr3_nt: TGTGCCATCAGTGAACCATCTAAGGATGAGCAGTTCTTC

clone_size: -
v_call: TRBV27
d_call: -
j_call: TRBJ2-7
cdr3_aa: CASSLSAAANYEQYF
cdr3_nt: TGTGCCAGCAGTTTATCGGCGGCGGCAAACTACGAGCAGTACTTC

clone_size: -
v_call: TRBV5-1
d_call: TRBD1
j_call: TRBJ1-2
cdr3_aa: CASSTGEVDGYTF
cdr3_nt: TGCGCCAGCAGCACAGGGGAAGTAGATGGCTACACCTTC

clone_size: few
v_call: TRBV5-1
d_call: TRBD1
j_call: TRBJ1-2
cdr3_aa: CASSFGQGGTYGYTF
cdr3_nt: TGCGCCAGCAGCTTCGGACAGGGCGGGACCTATGGCTACACCTTC

clone_size: once
v_call: TRBV14
d_call: TRBD2
j_call: TRBJ2-7
cdr3_aa: CASSQGLAVSYEQYF
cdr3_nt: TGTGCCAGCAGCCAAGGCCTAGCGGTTTCCTACGAGCAGTACTTC

clone_size: -
v_call: TRBV2
d_call: TRBD1
j_call: TRBJ1-2
cdr3_aa: CASSGLGTGLYNYGYTF
cdr3_nt: TGTGCCAGCAGTGGATTGGGGACAGGGTTATACAACTATGGCTACACCTTC

clone_size: -
v_call: TRBV27
d_call: TRBD2
j_call: TRBJ2-5
cdr3_aa: CASSPPSGEETQYF
cdr3_nt: TGTGCCAGCAGTCCCCCTAGCGGGGAAGAGACCCAGTACTTC

clone_size: -
v_call: TRBV28
d_call: -
j_call: TRBJ1-1
cdr3_aa: CASSLSSSLNTEAFF
cdr3_nt: TGTGCCAGCAGTTTATCGAGCTCATTGAACACTGAAGCTTTCTTT

clone_size: -
v_call: TRBV5-8
d_call: -
j_call: TRBJ2-5
cdr3_aa: CASSSGQTGGETQYF
cdr3_nt: TGTGCCAGCAGCTCGGGACAGACCGGAGGGGAGACCCAGTACTTC

clone_size: -
v_call: TRBV19
d_call: -
j_call: TRBJ1-1
cdr3_aa: CASSSLGRGMNTEAFF
cdr3_nt: TGTGCCAGTAGTTCCCTAGGTCGCGGAATGAACACTGAAGCTTTCTTT

clone_size: once
v_call: TRBV27
d_call: TRBD1
j_call: TRBJ2-7
cdr3_aa: CASRGQVAYEQYF
cdr3_nt: TGTGCCAGCAGGGGACAGGTCGCCTACGAGCAGTACTTC

clone_size: few
v_call: TRBV29-1
d_call: TRBD1
j_call: TRBJ1-1
cdr3_aa: CSVPTGLNTEAFF
cdr3_nt: TGCAGCGTGCCGACAGGGTTGAACACTGAAGCTTTCTTT

clone_size: -
v_call: TRBV19
d_call: -
j_call: TRBJ2-7
cdr3_aa: CASSIDPGFGEQYF
cdr3_nt: TGTGCCAGTAGTATAGATCCTGGGTTTGGCGAGCAGTACTTC

clone_size: -
v_call: TRBV19
d_call: TRBD2
j_call: TRBJ2-7
cdr3_aa: CASSTLGLAGAYEQYF
cdr3_nt: TGTGCCAGTAGTACACTGGGACTAGCGGGAGCGTACGAGCAGTACTTC

clone_size: -
v_call: TRBV27
d_call: -
j_call: TRBJ2-3
cdr3_aa: CASSAYREDTQYF
cdr3_nt: TGTGCCAGCAGTGCCTACCGGGAGGATACGCAGTATTTT

clone_size: -
v_call: TRBV4-1
d_call: TRBD1
j_call: TRBJ1-5
cdr3_aa: CASSGQGDFYNQPQHF
cdr3_nt: TGCGCCAGCAGTGGACAGGGGGATTTTTACAATCAGCCCCAGCATTTT

clone_size: -
v_call: TRBV11-1
d_call: TRBD2
j_call: TRBJ2-3
cdr3_aa: CASSLVGGLATDTQYF
cdr3_nt: TGTGCCAGCAGCTTAGTAGGGGGACTAGCAACGGATACGCAGTATTTT

clone_size: -
v_call: TRBV28
d_call: TRBD1
j_call: TRBJ1-2
cdr3_aa: CASSSSRGGRWNYGYTF
cdr3_nt: TGTGCCAGCAGTAGCTCACGAGGGGGCAGATGGAACTATGGCTACACCTTC

clone_size: -
v_call: TRBV19
d_call: TRBD2
j_call: TRBJ2-1
cdr3_aa: CASSIGAGGHNEQFF
cdr3_nt: TGTGCCAGTAGTATAGGAGCGGGAGGCCACAATGAGCAGTTCTTC

clone_size: -
v_call: TRBV27
d_call: TRBD2
j_call: TRBJ2-1
cdr3_aa: CASSSLAGENNEQFF
cdr3_nt: TGTGCCAGCAGTTCCCTAGCGGGAGAAAACAATGAGCAGTTCTTC

clone_size: -
v_call: TRBV29-1
d_call: TRBD1
j_call: TRBJ2-7
cdr3_aa: CSVVGTGDKPYEQYF
cdr3_nt: TGCAGCGTTGTAGGGACAGGGGATAAACCCTACGAGCAGTACTTC

clone_size: -
v_call: TRBV27
d_call: -
j_call: TRBJ2-3
cdr3_aa: CASSFWGTIADTQYF
cdr3_nt: TGTGCCAGCAGTTTTTGGGGGACCATCGCAGATACGCAGTATTTT

clone_size: -
v_call: TRBV25-1
d_call: -
j_call: TRBJ1-4
cdr3_aa: CASSEGEKLFF
cdr3_nt: TGTGCCAGCAGTGAAGGTGAAAAACTGTTTTTT

clone_size: -
v_call: TRBV6-1
d_call: -
j_call: TRBJ1-5
cdr3_aa: CASSATAVQPQHF
cdr3_nt: TGTGCCAGCAGCGCGACAGCTGTTCAGCCCCAGCATTTT

clone_size: -
v_call: TRBV6-6
d_call: -
j_call: TRBJ2-7
cdr3_aa: CASGDRIYEQYF
cdr3_nt: TGTGCCAGCGGGGACCGAATCTACGAGCAGTACTTC

clone_size: -
v_call: TRBV10-3
d_call: -
j_call: TRBJ1-5
cdr3_aa: CAIRDIGNQPQHF
cdr3_nt: TGTGCCATAAGGGACATAGGCAATCAGCCCCAGCATTTT

clone_size: -
v_call: TRBV7-8
d_call: -
j_call: TRBJ1-5
cdr3_aa: CASSLGGGSNQPQHF
cdr3_nt: TGTGCCAGCAGCTTAGGTGGGGGTAGCAATCAGCCCCAGCATTTT

clone_size: -
v_call: TRBV6-5
d_call: -
j_call: TRBJ1-4
cdr3_aa: CASSYSGGSAEKLFF
cdr3_nt: TGTGCCAGCAGTTACTCGGGGGGCTCGGCTGAAAAACTGTTTTTT

clone_size: -
v_call: TRBV5-5
d_call: -
j_call: TRBJ2-3
cdr3_aa: CASSLGGHTQYF
cdr3_nt: TGTGCCAGCAGCTTAGGGGGTCACACGCAGTATTTT

clone_size: -
v_call: TRBV30
d_call: TRBD2
j_call: TRBJ2-3
cdr3_aa: CAWRRVAGTITDTQYF
cdr3_nt: TGTGCCTGGAGAAGGGTAGCGGGGACAATCACAGATACGCAGTATTTT

clone_size: once
v_call: TRBV29-1
d_call: TRBD2
j_call: TRBJ2-1
cdr3_aa: CSVVSGGNEQFF
cdr3_nt: TGCAGCGTTGTCTCGGGGGGAAATGAGCAGTTCTTC

clone_size: -
v_call: TRBV7-9
d_call: -
j_call: TRBJ2-3
cdr3_aa: CASSQPWVDPSTDTQYF
cdr3_nt: TGTGCCAGCAGCCAACCTTGGGTGGACCCCAGCACAGATACGCAGTATTTT

clone_size: few
v_call: TRBV5-1
d_call: TRBD1
j_call: TRBJ1-2
cdr3_aa: CASGTEAHYGYTF
cdr3_nt: TGCGCCAGTGGGACAGAGGCTCACTATGGCTACACCTTC